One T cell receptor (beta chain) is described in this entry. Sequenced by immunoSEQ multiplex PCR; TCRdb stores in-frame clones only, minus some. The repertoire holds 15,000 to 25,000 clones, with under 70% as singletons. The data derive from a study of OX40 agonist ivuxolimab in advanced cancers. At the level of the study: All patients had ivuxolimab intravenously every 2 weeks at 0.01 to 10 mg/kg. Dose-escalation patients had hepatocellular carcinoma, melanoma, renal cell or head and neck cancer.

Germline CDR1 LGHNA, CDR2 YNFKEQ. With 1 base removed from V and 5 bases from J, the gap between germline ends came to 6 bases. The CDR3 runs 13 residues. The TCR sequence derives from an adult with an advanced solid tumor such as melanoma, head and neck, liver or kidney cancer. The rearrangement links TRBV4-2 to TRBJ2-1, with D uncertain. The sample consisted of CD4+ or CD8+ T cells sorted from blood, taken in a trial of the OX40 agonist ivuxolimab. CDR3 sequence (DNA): TGTGCCAGCAGCCAAGGCCCTAACAATGAGCAGTTCTTC. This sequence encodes CASSQGPNNEQFF.